This note documents a single TCR beta chain sequence. The antigen remains undetermined. These data originate in a study of Graves' ophthalmopathy and Graves' hyperthyroidism. Findings and caveats of the study: Its predictions of ophthalmopathy progression gave the model almost 71% sensitivity and 72% to 75% specificity.

Amplified TCR beta CDR3 regions were obtained using RNA transcripts as template. In the first round, RT-PCR was carried out with HTBI primers, and a multiplex PCR formed the second round. TCRdb passed the multiplex PCR reads through MiXCR, listing each CDR3 protein once. The sample has 1 million to 1.3 million distinct CDR3 sequences, about 40% seen once. Trimming shortened V by 5 bases and J by 2 bases, and 16 bases separated the two germline ends. The V gene's germline CDR1 is SEHNR and CDR2 FQNEAQ (reference sequence). The CDR3 contains 15 residues. The receptor comes from an adult man with Graves' hyperthyroidism. The chain employs TRBV7-9 and TRBJ2-7; D possibly matches TRBD1 or TRBD2 (5 bases each). Material: peripheral blood or thyroid tissue (not recorded which). CDR3 in amino acids: CASSPLAGSTYEQYF. The CDR3 DNA follows: TGTGCCAGCAGCCCACTGGCAGGGAGCACCTACGAGCAGTACTTC.